The source of this T cell receptor beta chain is a study of CD8 T cells in ankylosing spondylitis. The study's findings and limits: Clones that were linked to disease were CD8+ and were relatively rare in peripheral blood. Ankylosing spondylitis blood appeared to be characterized by a TCR beta motif of eight highly homologous variants.

This clonotype turned up a few times. Its antigen remains unidentified. CDR1 and CDR2 (germline): SEHNR, FQNEAQ (reference sequence). Trimming took off 1 base at V and 6 bases at J, with 10 bases between the two ends. CDR3 size: 14 residues. From the 5' RACE reads, TCRdb called clonotypes with MiXCR, one entry per CDR3 protein. The profile shows 130,000 or so distinct CDR3 sequences, 6.5% to 9% of them singletons. The sample taken for sequencing was blood, either unsorted or a sorted T cell fraction (not recorded which). The genes are TRBV7-9 and TRBJ1-5; D not resolved. This sequence was found in a male donor with ankylosing spondylitis or in good health (not recorded which). The CDR3 sequence is CASSLEGGLQPQHF. The CDR3 nucleotides are TGTGCCAGCAGCTTAGAGGGAGGCCTTCAGCCCCAGCATTTT.